Presented here are 22 T cell receptor beta chains from one specimen sequenced in a study of T cell responses to AZD1222 COVID-19 vaccine. Some clones are missing from TCRdb's copy, which holds only in-frame ones; the method was immunoSEQ multiplex PCR. The sample includes roughly 150,000 clones, around 93% of them seen just once. The specimen comprised peripheral blood, sampled 28 days after the second AZD1222 dose. The receptors here all came from an adult who received the AZD1222 COVID-19 vaccine.

The V and J genes are TRBV27 and TRBJ2-1; 9 bases are shared with TRBD2. The trim removed 6 bases at V and 16 bases at J, leaving 13 bases unmatched. CDR1 is MNHEY and CDR2 is SMNVEV in the germline V gene (reference sequence). CDR3 length: 13 amino acids. The CDR3 reads CASSFRPGLAGFF. CDR3 in DNA: TGTGCCAGCAGCTTCCGACCGGGACTAGCTGGATTCTTC.

This chain joins TRBV4-1 and TRBJ2-1; 8 positions agree with TRBD2. Germline lookup yields CDR1 MGHRA and CDR2 YSYEKL. CDR3 size: 15 residues. J was trimmed by 6 bases and V by 2 bases; bases with no gene match: 6. The CDR3 nucleotides are TGCGCCAGCAGCCAAACTACTAGCGGAATCAATGAGCAGTTCTTC. This sequence encodes CASSQTTSGINEQFF.

V and J are TRBV11-3 and TRBJ2-5; 7 bases agree with TRBD2. Germline assignment: CDR1 SGHNT and CDR2 YENEEA. This CDR3 region has 15 residues. V shed 5 bases, J shed 5 bases, and the junction held 11 bases outside the gene matches. CDR3 residues: CASSQGEGAWETQYF. CDR3 bases: TGTGCCAGCAGCCAAGGGGAGGGAGCTTGGGAGACCCAGTACTTC. Combining the CDR3 with reference TRBV11-3 and TRBJ2-5 gives the whole variable domain EAGVVQSPRYKIIEKKQPVAFWCNPISGHNTLYWYLQNLGQGPELLIRYENEEAVDDSQLPKDRFSAERLKGVDSTLKIQPAELGDSAVYLCASSQGEGAWETQYFGPGTRLLVL.

The chain combines TRBV5-1 with TRBJ2-7; TRBD1 agrees at 10 bases. Germline CDR1 and CDR2: SGHRS and YFSETQ. This CDR3 region has 13 residues. Germline trimming cut 0 bases from V and 7 bases from J; bases unmatched to any gene: 1. The chain's CDR3 is CASSLGDRGEQYF. CDR3 nucleotide sequence: TGCGCCAGCAGCTTGGGGGACAGGGGTGAGCAGTACTTC.

The chain links TRBV7-2 to TRBJ2-1; 12 positions agree with TRBD2. Germline assignment: CDR1 SGHTA and CDR2 FQGNSA. The length of the CDR3 is 14 residues. V shed 4 bases, J shed 10 bases, and the junction held 5 bases outside the gene matches. The CDR3 nucleotides read TGTGCCAGCAGCTCAAGACTAGCGGGGGAGGAGCAGTTCTTC. Amino acid sequence: CASSSRLAGEEQFF.

V usage is TRBV3-1 (or the pseudogene TRBV3-2) and J usage is TRBJ1-2, with 7 bases aligning to TRBD1. The CDR3 runs to 16 residues. V gave up 0 bases and J gave up 8 bases; unmatched junction bases: 12. CDR1 LGHDT and CDR2 YNNKEL come from the germline V gene (reference sequence). CDR3 coding DNA: TGTGCCAGCAGCCAAGATCCCGACCGCAGGGGGGAAGGCTACACCTTC. This gives the protein CASSQDPDRRGEGYTF.

The V gene is TRBV6-5, the J gene TRBJ1-3; 9 bases are shared with TRBD1. This CDR3 contains 15 residues. J gave up 4 bases and V 6 bases, and 7 bases lay outside the gene matches. Germline V CDR1 and CDR2: MNHEY, SVGAGI. The CDR3 coding sequence is TGTGCCAGCAGGCGGACAGGGGACGCAGGAAACACCATATATTTT. As protein: CASRRTGDAGNTIYF.

This chain links TRBV29-1 with TRBJ1-2, with 7 bases matching TRBD1. From germline, CDR1 is SQVTM and CDR2 ANQGSEA. The CDR3 loop spans 14 amino acids. V shed 3 bases, J shed 6 bases, and the junction held 10 bases outside the gene matches. CDR3 coding DNA: TGCAGCGTTGATCCCACAGACAGGGCTCATGGCTACACCTTC. As protein: CSVDPTDRAHGYTF. Complete variable domain (other parts from reference TRBV29-1 and TRBJ1-2): SAVISQKPSRDICQRGTSLTIQCQVDSQVTMMFWYRQQPGQSLTLIATANQGSEATYESGFVIDKFPISRPNLTFSTLTVSNMSPEDSSIYLCSVDPTDRAHGYTFGSGTRLTVV.

This chain connects TRBV27 to TRBJ1-2, with D possibly matching TRBD1 (6 bases). The germline V and J ends were trimmed by 3 bases and 4 bases, with 15 bases remaining between them. Germline lookup yields CDR1 MNHEY and CDR2 SMNVEV (reference sequence). The length of the CDR3 is 15 residues. The CDR3 DNA reads as TGTGCCAGCAGTTTTAGGGGGACGGCTGCCTATGGCTACACCTTC. Its protein product is CASSFRGTAAYGYTF.

In its sample, this clone was seen once. The CDR3 is CASRLAGADTQYF. CDR3 DNA: TGTGCCAGCAGACTAGCGGGAGCAGATACGCAGTATTTT. This chain links TRBV27 with TRBJ2-3; TRBD2 matches at 11 bases. Unmatched junction bases numbered 0, after V lost 6 bases and J lost 4 bases. This CDR3 region has 13 residues. CDR1 MNHEY and CDR2 SMNVEV come from the germline V gene (reference sequence).

The J gene is TRBJ2-1, the V gene TRBV19; 7 nucleotides match TRBD2. This CDR3 comprises 17 residues. Trimming at V came to 5 bases and at J to 9 bases, leaving 19 bases not matched to a gene. Germline V gene sequence: CDR1 LNHDA, CDR2 SQIVND (reference sequence). CDR3 residues: CASSPNLLRESWSEQFF. In nucleotides, the CDR3 is TGTGCCAGTAGTCCCAACCTATTGCGGGAGAGCTGGAGTGAGCAGTTCTTC. The full variable domain, in which reference TRBV19 and TRBJ2-1 provide the parts outside the CDR3, is DGGITQSPKYLFRKEGQNVTLSCEQNLNHDAMYWYRQDPGQGLRLIYYSQIVNDFQKGDIAEGYSVSREKKESFPLTVTSAQKNPTAFYLCASSPNLLRESWSEQFFGPGTRLTVL.

The chain is built from TRBV7-3 and TRBJ2-5, with 8 bases matching TRBD2. Germline assignment: CDR1 SGHTA and CDR2 FQGTGA. V shed 5 bases and J 4 bases; nucleotides not matched to a gene: 3. The CDR3 is made up of 13 amino acids. Written as DNA, the CDR3 is TGTGCCAGCAGCACCCTAGCGGGAGAGACCCAGTACTTC. Amino acids: CASSTLAGETQYF.

The chain uses TRBV7-2 and TRBJ2-5; 12 bases are shared with TRBD2. CDR1 is SGHTA, CDR2 FQGNSA, per germline. V shed 2 bases, J shed 10 bases, and the junction held 8 bases outside the gene matches. The CDR3 contains 15 residues. The CDR3 bases are TGTGCCAGCAGCTTAAGTGCGACTAGCGGGAGATACCAGTACTTC. Translating gives CASSLSATSGRYQYF.

J is TRBJ2-3 and V is TRBV6-6, with 10 nucleotides matching TRBD2. The CDR3 sequence is 16 residues long. Trimming at V came to 0 bases and at J to 5 bases, leaving 5 bases not matched to a gene. The germline V gene encodes CDR1 MNHNY and CDR2 SVGAGI (reference sequence). CDR3 protein: CASSYSSGRARDTQYF. Written as DNA, the CDR3 is TGTGCCAGCAGTTACTCCAGCGGGAGGGCCAGAGATACGCAGTATTTT.

The chain combines TRBV28 with TRBJ1-6, with 8 positions matching TRBD1. Germline assignment: CDR1 MDHEN and CDR2 SYDVKM. V shed 1 base, J shed 9 bases, and the junction held 8 bases outside the gene matches. The CDR3 loop spans 16 amino acids. CDR3 bases: TGTGCCAGCAGTTTATATCAGGGGGCTGTGTTTTCACCCCTCCACTTT. It specifies CASSLYQGAVFSPLHF.

This clone appeared a single time. The chain links TRBV2 to TRBJ2-3; maybe TRBD2 (6 bases). Germline lookup yields CDR1 SNHLY and CDR2 FYNNEI. The V gene lost 5 bases and the J gene lost 0 bases, with 12 bases spanning the gap. This CDR3 is 15 amino acids long. The chain's CDR3 is CASSFGGTSTDTQYF. The CDR3 region has the DNA TGTGCCAGCAGTTTCGGCGGGACTAGCACAGATACGCAGTATTTT.

The V gene is TRBV28, the J gene TRBJ2-5; no firm D call. The CDR3 length is 11 residues. Trimming left V 2 bases short and J 4 bases short, with 2 bases between. Germline lookup yields CDR1 MDHEN and CDR2 SYDVKM. This chain's CDR3 is CASSLGETQYF. Written as DNA, the CDR3 is TGTGCCAGCAGTTTAGGAGAGACCCAGTACTTC.

The gene calls are TRBV19 and TRBJ1-4, with 10 bases aligning to TRBD1. The germline V gene encodes CDR1 LNHDA and CDR2 SQIVND (reference sequence). The CDR3 runs to 16 residues. V was pared by 8 bases and J by 8 bases, with 14 bases of the junction left unmatched. The CDR3 DNA is TGTGCCAGTCGTTCGGCGGACAGGGGGTTGGGGGAAAAACTGTTTTTT. Its protein is CASRSADRGLGEKLFF.

This clone has a single count. The chain is built from TRBV20-1 and TRBJ1-5; tentative D call: TRBD1 (6 bases). The CDR3 is 13 residues long. V was clipped by 3 bases and J by 9 bases, with 15 bases between them. CDR1 is DFQATT and CDR2 is SNEGSKA in the germline V gene (reference sequence). CDR3 sequence (DNA): TGCAGTGCTAGTCCAGGGGCCCTCCGGCCCCAGCATTTT. Translated: CSASPGALRPQHF.

The rearrangement joins TRBV5-1 to TRBJ1-1; 7 nucleotides agree with TRBD1. The germline gives CDR1 SGHRS, CDR2 YFSETQ. The CDR3 loop spans 13 amino acids. Losses at the gene ends were 4 bases for V and 6 bases for J; bases not matched to a gene: 6. The CDR3 is CASSPGTDSEAFF. In DNA, the CDR3 is TGCGCCAGCAGCCCCGGGACAGACTCTGAAGCTTTCTTT.

CDR3 DNA sequence: TGTGCCACCAGCAGAGACAGGGTGAACACTGAAGCTTTCTTT. Its translation is CATSRDRVNTEAFF. This chain uses TRBV15 with TRBJ1-1; weak D call: TRBD1 (5 bases). Trimming shortened V by 0 bases and J by 0 bases, and 5 bases separated the two germline ends. This CDR3 comprises 14 residues. Germline CDR1 and CDR2: LNHNV and YYDKDF (reference sequence). Using reference TRBV15 and TRBJ1-1 for the parts outside the CDR3, the full variable domain is DAMVIQNPRYQVTQFGKPVTLSCSQTLNHNVMYWYQQKSSQAPKLLFHYYDKDFNNEADTPDNFQSRRPNTSFCFLDIRSPGLGDTAMYLCATSRDRVNTEAFFGQGTRLTVV.

CDR3 in DNA: TGTGCCAGCAGCCAAGATTCGACTAGCGGGAGCTACGAGCAGTACTTC. It codes for CASSQDSTSGSYEQYF. The chain recombines TRBV3-1 (or the pseudogene TRBV3-2) with TRBJ2-7; 12 bases line up with TRBD2. After removal of 0 bases from V and 3 bases from J, the junction contained 3 bases not matched to a gene. Per germline, CDR1 LGHDT and CDR2 YNNKEL (reference sequence). The CDR3 has 16 residues.